These T cell receptor beta chains were read from a single sample in a study of blood T cells in healthy people across ages. TCRdb recomputed calls from the 5' RACE reads with MiXCR, one row per CDR3 protein. The sample yields about 1.8 million distinct CDR3 sequences, roughly 50% seen once. Input material: blood. These receptors all come from a middle-aged woman in good health. CDR3s include the opening cysteine and the closing phenylalanine or tryptophan. D genes are given only for firm matches. Expanded clones get a size class; other rows say once, few or many, or leave the size out.

V: TRBV4-3; size: NA; J: TRBJ2-5; D: NA; CDR3: CASSQEPLQSNEQYF; DNA: TGCGCCAGCAGCCAAGAACCCTTACAGTCCAATGAGCAGTACTTC
V: TRBV7-2; size: NA; J: TRBJ2-1; D: TRBD2; CDR3: CASSLPQRGATNEQFF; DNA: TGTGCCAGCAGCTTACCGCAGCGGGGGGCCACCAATGAGCAGTTCTTC
V: TRBV5-1; size: NA; J: TRBJ2-1; D: NA; CDR3: CASSWRSDSYNEQFF; DNA: TGCGCCAGCAGCTGGAGGTCAGATTCCTACAATGAGCAGTTCTTC
V: TRBV20-1; size: NA; J: TRBJ2-5; D: NA; CDR3: CSARDSGTPQETQYF; DNA: TGCAGTGCTAGAGATAGTGGGACTCCTCAAGAGACCCAGTACTTC
V: TRBV4-2; size: few; J: TRBJ2-5; D: TRBD2; CDR3: CASSLRLAGALPETQYF; DNA: TGTGCCAGCAGCCTTCGACTAGCGGGGGCCCTCCCAGAGACCCAGTACTTC
V: TRBV10-2; size: NA; J: TRBJ2-3; D: TRBD2; CDR3: CVSSETSSGSTDTQYF; DNA: TGCGTCAGCAGTGAGACGTCTAGCGGTAGCACAGATACGCAGTATTTT
V: TRBV4-3; size: few; J: TRBJ2-7; D: TRBD2; CDR3: CASSQAGGGTYEQYF; DNA: TGCGCCAGCAGCCAAGCTGGGGGGGGTACCTACGAGCAGTACTTC
V: TRBV20-1; size: NA; J: TRBJ2-4; D: TRBD2; CDR3: CSANLGLAGVAQYF; DNA: TGCAGTGCTAACCTGGGACTAGCGGGGGTGGCCCAGTACTTC
V: TRBV7-3; size: NA; J: TRBJ1-2; D: NA; CDR3: CASSLESGANYGYTF; DNA: TGTGCCAGCAGCTTAGAGTCCGGGGCTAACTATGGCTACACCTTC
V: TRBV7-8; size: NA; J: TRBJ1-4; D: TRBD1; CDR3: CASSPRGQSGSSQEKLFF; DNA: TGTGCCAGCAGCCCTAGGGGACAGTCGGGTTCTTCTCAGGAAAAACTGTTTTTT
V: TRBV21-1; size: NA; J: TRBJ2-3; D: NA; CDR3: CASSKVTSGLDTQYF; DNA: TGTGCCAGCAGCAAAGTTACTAGCGGGCTCGATACGCAGTATTTT
V: TRBV11-2; size: few; J: TRBJ2-3; D: TRBD2; CDR3: CASSSLGAGGSDTQYF; DNA: TGTGCCAGCAGCTCATTGGGAGCGGGGGGATCAGATACGCAGTATTTT
V: TRBV25-1; size: NA; J: TRBJ2-3; D: NA; CDR3: CASSDPGGSRPDTQYF; DNA: TGTGCCAGCAGCGACCCGGGCGGCAGTCGTCCAGATACGCAGTATTTT
V: TRBV24-1; size: NA; J: TRBJ2-4; D: NA; CDR3: CATSPGTPYNEQYF; DNA: TGTGCCACCAGCCCCGGGACTCCTTACAATGAGCAGTACTTC
V: TRBV5-1; size: NA; J: TRBJ1-6; D: NA; CDR3: CASSLGGSADLSPLHF; DNA: TGCGCCAGCAGCTTGGGCGGTTCCGCGGATCTCTCACCCCTCCACTTT
V: TRBV3-1; size: few; J: TRBJ2-4; D: NA; CDR3: CASSQEEGPSKNIQYF; DNA: TGTGCCAGCAGCCAAGAGGAGGGTCCGTCCAAAAACATTCAGTACTTC
V: TRBV10-1; size: NA; J: TRBJ2-7; D: TRBD1; CDR3: CASSETGATEQYF; DNA: TGCGCCAGCAGTGAAACAGGGGCCACCGAGCAGTACTTC
V: TRBV6-6; size: NA; J: TRBJ1-5; D: TRBD1; CDR3: CASSYGQGVSPQHF; DNA: TGTGCCAGCAGTTATGGACAGGGTGTTTCGCCCCAGCATTTT
V: TRBV7-2; size: NA; J: TRBJ2-7; D: NA; CDR3: CASSLVGRPTYF; DNA: TGTGCCAGCAGCTTAGTGGGCAGGCCCACGTACTTC
V: TRBV14; size: NA; J: TRBJ2-3; D: TRBD2; CDR3: CASSLLGLAGADTQYF; DNA: TGTGCCAGCAGCCTTCTAGGGCTAGCGGGGGCAGATACGCAGTATTTT
V: TRBV20-1; size: few; J: TRBJ2-7; D: NA; CDR3: CSARDYFRGAGLYEQYF; DNA: TGCAGTGCTAGAGATTATTTTAGGGGGGCAGGGCTCTACGAGCAGTACTTC
V: TRBV29-1; size: few; J: TRBJ2-5; D: NA; CDR3: CSVEGEQETQYF; DNA: TGCAGCGTTGAGGGAGAACAAGAGACCCAGTACTTC
V: TRBV27; size: few; J: TRBJ1-6; D: NA; CDR3: CASSVYGGSPLHF; DNA: TGTGCCAGCAGTGTGTATGGGGGTTCACCCCTCCACTTT
V: TRBV20-1; size: few; J: TRBJ2-5; D: TRBD1; CDR3: CSVRQGAHQETQYF; DNA: TGCAGTGTAAGACAGGGGGCACACCAAGAGACCCAGTACTTC
V: TRBV4-3; size: once; J: TRBJ2-3; D: NA; CDR3: CASSQTSSDTQYF; DNA: TGCGCCAGCAGCCAAACTAGCTCAGATACGCAGTATTTT
V: TRBV4-3; size: NA; J: TRBJ1-2; D: NA; CDR3: CASSLNRGSTYGYTF; DNA: TGCGCCAGCAGCCTCAATCGAGGGTCGACCTATGGCTACACCTTC
V: TRBV24-1; size: once; J: TRBJ2-7; D: TRBD2; CDR3: CATRQRTSGTYEQYF; DNA: TGTGCCACCAGGCAAAGGACTAGCGGGACCTACGAGCAGTACTTC
V: TRBV12-3/TRBV12-4; size: NA; J: TRBJ1-2; D: TRBD1; CDR3: CASSHSGTGGFSYGYTF; DNA: TGTGCCAGCAGCCACTCCGGGACAGGGGGCTTTTCCTATGGCTACACCTTC
V: TRBV7-4; size: NA; J: TRBJ2-7; D: TRBD1; CDR3: CASSSQVRDRVTFLSYEQYF; DNA: TGTGCCAGCAGCTCACAAGTCCGGGACAGGGTTACCTTTCTCTCCTACGAGCAGTACTTC
V: TRBV5-1; size: NA; J: TRBJ2-7; D: NA; CDR3: CASTHHDPPGTVSYEQYF; DNA: TGCGCCAGCACGCATCATGACCCCCCCGGGACGGTATCCTACGAGCAGTACTTC
V: TRBV15; size: NA; J: TRBJ2-3; D: TRBD1; CDR3: CATSRDRGQGAQYF; DNA: TGTGCCACCAGCAGAGATCGAGGACAGGGAGCGCAGTATTTT
V: TRBV13; size: NA; J: TRBJ2-7; D: TRBD2; CDR3: CATEVAGGLNMGYNEQYF; DNA: TGTGCCACCGAGGTAGCGGGGGGCCTGAACATGGGTTACAATGAGCAGTACTTC
V: TRBV7-9; size: NA; J: TRBJ2-5; D: TRBD2; CDR3: CASSSLVAGEKGNEQYF; DNA: TGTGCCAGCAGCTCTTTAGTAGCGGGAGAGAAAGGAAATGAGCAGTACTTC
V: TRBV28; size: NA; J: TRBJ2-1; D: NA; CDR3: CASSLSPRELGLRYNEQFF; DNA: TGTGCCAGCAGTTTATCCCCTCGCGAATTAGGACTAAGATACAATGAGCAGTTCTTC
V: TRBV5-1; size: NA; J: TRBJ2-4; D: NA; CDR3: CASSLGGEVAKNIQYF; DNA: TGCGCCAGCAGCTTGGGCGGGGAGGTCGCCAAAAACATTCAGTACTTC
V: TRBV4-2; size: NA; J: TRBJ2-7; D: TRBD1; CDR3: CASSQGLPNRGGDPDEQYF; DNA: TGTGCCAGCAGCCAAGGCCTGCCCAACAGAGGGGGCGATCCCGACGAGCAGTACTTC
V: TRBV6-1; size: few; J: TRBJ2-7; D: TRBD1; CDR3: CATTGTGEPLSLYEQYF; DNA: TGTGCCACCACCGGGACAGGGGAACCTCTAAGTCTCTACGAGCAGTACTTC
V: TRBV9; size: many; J: TRBJ2-3; D: NA; CDR3: CASSVVGDTQYF; DNA: TGTGCCAGCAGCGTAGTGGGGGATACGCAGTATTTT
V: TRBV7-2; size: NA; J: TRBJ2-1; D: TRBD2; CDR3: CASSLVRRGASNEQFF; DNA: TGTGCCAGCAGCTTAGTGCGGCGGGGGGCCTCCAATGAGCAGTTCTTC
V: TRBV20-1; size: NA; J: TRBJ1-1; D: NA; CDR3: CSAREPGSRNTEAFF; DNA: TGCAGTGCTAGAGAACCGGGTTCCCGTAACACTGAAGCTTTCTTT
V: TRBV7-2; size: NA; J: TRBJ1-4; D: NA; CDR3: CASSPLPSSGNEKLFF; DNA: TGTGCCAGCAGCCCCCTCCCGTCCAGCGGGAATGAAAAACTGTTTTTT
V: TRBV12-3/TRBV12-4; size: NA; J: TRBJ1-5; D: TRBD1; CDR3: CASSSGQGLSQPQHF; DNA: TGTGCCAGCAGTAGTGGACAGGGGCTTTCACAGCCCCAGCATTTT
V: TRBV9; size: NA; J: TRBJ2-7; D: NA; CDR3: CASSVAGQVLNEQYF; DNA: TGTGCCAGCAGCGTAGCCGGGCAGGTGCTCAACGAGCAGTACTTC
V: TRBV4-2; size: NA; J: TRBJ2-2; D: NA; CDR3: CASSQVKGNTGELFF; DNA: TGTGCCAGCAGCCAAGTGAAGGGTAACACCGGGGAGCTGTTTTTT
V: TRBV7-2; size: NA; J: TRBJ2-3; D: TRBD2; CDR3: CASRPLRTGGPDTQYF; DNA: TGTGCCAGCAGACCCTTGAGGACGGGGGGGCCCGATACGCAGTATTTT
V: TRBV4-3; size: few; J: TRBJ1-6; D: NA; CDR3: CASSQGFGDSPLHF; DNA: TGCGCCAGCAGCCAAGGGTTCGGGGATTCACCCCTCCACTTT
V: TRBV28; size: few; J: TRBJ2-7; D: NA; CDR3: CASGSRQNSYEQYF; DNA: TGTGCCAGCGGCTCCCGACAGAACTCCTACGAGCAGTACTTC
V: TRBV5-1; size: NA; J: TRBJ2-1; D: TRBD1; CDR3: CASSWWTGDNEQFF; DNA: TGCGCCAGCAGCTGGTGGACAGGGGACAATGAGCAGTTCTTC
V: TRBV11-2; size: NA; J: TRBJ2-7; D: TRBD1; CDR3: CASRGDRVEQYF; DNA: TGTGCCAGCAGGGGAGACAGGGTCGAGCAGTACTTC